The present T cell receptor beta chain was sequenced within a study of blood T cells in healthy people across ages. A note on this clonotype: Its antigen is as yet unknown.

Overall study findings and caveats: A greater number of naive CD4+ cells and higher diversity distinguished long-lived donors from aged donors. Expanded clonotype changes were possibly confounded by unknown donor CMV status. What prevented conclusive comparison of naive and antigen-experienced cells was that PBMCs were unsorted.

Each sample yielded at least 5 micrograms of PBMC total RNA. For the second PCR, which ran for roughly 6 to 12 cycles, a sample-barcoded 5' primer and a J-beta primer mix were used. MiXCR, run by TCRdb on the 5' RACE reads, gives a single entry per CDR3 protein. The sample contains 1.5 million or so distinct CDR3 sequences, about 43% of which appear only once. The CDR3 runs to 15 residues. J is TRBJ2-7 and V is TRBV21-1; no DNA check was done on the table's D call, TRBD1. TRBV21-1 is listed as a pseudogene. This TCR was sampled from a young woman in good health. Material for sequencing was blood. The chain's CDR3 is CASSVPGQGRYEQYF. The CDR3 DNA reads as TGTGCCAGCAGCGTTCCGGGACAGGGGAGGTACGAGCAGTACTTC.